This paragraph covers one TCR beta chain sequence. This receptor's antigen is unknown. One base away there is no much larger clone; base qualities are not given. The data stem from a study of Ad26.COV2.S vaccination and SARS-CoV-2 variants (dated by TCRdb to the early 2020s). About the full investigation: Vaccine-arm donors were drawn from COV1001, a multicentre, randomized, double-blind, placebo-controlled phase I-IIa trial of Ad26.COV2.S in healthy adults. Ad26.COV2.S was administered intramuscularly at a dose of 5x10^10 or 1x10^11 viral particles, either as one shot or as two shots given 56 days apart. Sequencing of the TCRbeta repertoire served to evaluate the specificity and breadth of SARS-CoV-2-reactive T cell receptors following Ad26.COV2.S vaccination. A total of 32 samples were included in the TCR-sequenced set, comprising about 20 Ad26.COV2.S vaccine recipients, 5 placebo recipients and 8 SARS-CoV-2 convalescent individuals. Trial participants were randomized into five groups of five: low-dose or high-dose Ad26.COV2.S given once or twice, or placebo on both occasions. Throughout the experiments and outcome assessment, investigators stayed blinded to trial group allocation. Findings and caveats that apply to the study as a whole: Compared with placebo recipients, Ad26.COV2.S recipients showed higher spike-specific TCR breadth (P = 0.0014). The study was not powered to compare responses between vaccine doses or regimens. It was noted by the authors that total T cell responses may have been underestimated by the TCR breadth and depth analyses. Non-spike TCR breadth was comparable between vaccine and placebo recipients, consistent with the vaccine containing only spike. Substantial breadth of spike-specific CD8+ and CD4+ T cell responses was reported after vaccination.

According to the study, the label for this sample's treatment or condition signals: some 20 received Ad26.COV2.S at low or high dose, single or two shots; about 5 received placebo; per-sample allocation not given. Repertoires of vaccine and placebo recipients were sequenced from samples taken on day 63 after the first injection. Cohort 1b enrolled about 25 adults aged 18-55 years at a single site in Boston, USA, between 29 July and 7 August 2020. Ad26.COV2.S consisted of a replication-incompetent adenovirus type 26 vector by which a prefusion-stabilized SARS-CoV-2 spike protein from the original Wuhan strain was expressed. TCRbeta CDR3 regions were sequenced with the immunoSEQ Assay. After extraction, genomic DNA underwent amplification by bias-controlled multiplex PCR, followed by high-throughput sequencing. Per the authors' processing: To quantify the absolute abundance of every unique TCRbeta CDR3 region, sequences were collapsed and filtered. T cell fraction was estimated by normalization of TCRbeta template counts to usable DNA, with usable DNA being measured through amplification of reference genes present in all nucleated cells. Repertoire TCRs were annotated as SARS-CoV-2-specific when V gene, CDR3 amino acid sequence and J gene were exactly matched to a known reactive TCR set. The reference SARS-CoV-2 TCR set came from MIRA and was filtered for enrichment in COVID-19-positive ImmuneCODE repertoires, removing public or cross-reactive TCRs. Using the MIRA antigens, annotated TCRs were further analysed by specific ORF or by position within an ORF. Depth was the summed frequency of annotated unique rearrangements, while breadth was defined as annotated unique rearrangements over total unique productive rearrangements. TCR breadth was compared between groups using two-sided Wilcoxon rank-sum tests. The table comes from immuneACCESS by way of TCRdb, which keeps in-frame sequences with V and J called. Part of the clones is missing from these tables; in studies checked, under half for an unresolved V gene and the rest for unknown reasons. That table is the source of V, J and clone size, and D and trimming were worked out from the DNA. Counted in this sample were about 480,000 clones; roughly nine tenths of them appeared once. The ten largest clones add up to about 13% of the sample.

The sequence derives from a person between 18 and 65 years old who received the Ad26.COV2.S COVID-19 vaccine or a placebo. The sequenced sample was peripheral blood, obtained in a trial of Ad26.COV2.S vaccine versus placebo.

The CDR3 here reads CASSQAWAGNTIYF. The DNA is as follows: TGCGCCAGCAGCCAAGCCTGGGCTGGAAACACCATATATTTT. The sequence joins TRBV4-3 to TRBJ1-3; there is no confident call for the D gene. Counted from cysteine to phenylalanine, this CDR3 has 14 amino acids. Only the CDR3 part of the read is kept: 42 bases, read in frame from the first base. The germline V gene provides CDR1 LGHNA and CDR2 YSLEER. Trimming costs V 1 base and J 2 bases, and their ends lie 6 bases apart.